A selection of T cell receptor beta chains follows, all from one sample in a study of cytomegalovirus exposure and HLA in healthy donors. Measured with immunoSEQ multiplex PCR; TCRdb has only the in-frame clones, and not every one. Counted here are 100,000 to 150,000 clones, roughly 90% occurring once; the ten biggest clones make up 1.5% to 2.5%. The material sequenced was PBMCs. These receptors came from a woman aged 18-29 years in good health and CMV-seronegative. The CDR3 runs from the conserved cysteine through the conserved F or W. The order of the fields is CDR3 protein, CDR3 DNA, clone size, D gene, J gene, V gene, CDR3 length. D genes are given only for firm matches. Where a row states a size, it is once, few, many or the class of an expanded clone; other rows omit it.

CASSLPSGSRGEQFF	TGTGCCAGCAGCTTGCCTAGCGGGAGTCGGGGTGAGCAGTTCTTC	.	TRBD2	TRBJ2-1	TRBV5-6	15
CASSMGGSSGNTIYF	TGTGCCAGCTCCATGGGGGGGTCTAGTGGAAACACCATATATTTT	.	.	TRBJ1-3	TRBV9	15
CASSSRTSGIYNEQFF	TGCGCCAGCAGCAGCCGGACTAGCGGGATCTACAATGAGCAGTTCTTC	.	TRBD2	TRBJ2-1	TRBV5-1	16
CASSSLGQGRDGYTF	TGTGCCAGCAGTTCGCTCGGACAGGGCCGAGATGGCTACACCTTC	.	TRBD1	TRBJ1-2	TRBV7-9	15
CASSEARTVSYEQYF	TGTGCCAGCAGTGAAGCTCGGACAGTATCCTACGAGCAGTACTTC	.	.	TRBJ2-7	TRBV2	15
CASSQGGGMNTEAFF	TGTGCCAGCAGCCAAGGGGGGGGGATGAACACTGAAGCTTTCTTT	.	.	TRBJ1-1	TRBV4-2	15
CASRVDTAGTEAFF	TGTGCCAGCAGGGTTGACACGGCGGGTACTGAAGCTTTCTTT	.	.	TRBJ1-1	TRBV2	14
CASSRLAGVSGELFF	TGTGCCAGCAGTCGACTAGCGGGAGTTTCCGGGGAGCTGTTTTTT	.	TRBD2	TRBJ2-2	TRBV6-5	15
CASMIQGEEETQYF	TGTGCCAGCATGATACAGGGGGAGGAAGAGACCCAGTACTTC	once	TRBD1	TRBJ2-5	TRBV6-4	14
CASSNGLAPTYEQYF	TGTGCCAGCAGCAATGGACTAGCGCCCACCTACGAGCAGTACTTC	.	TRBD2	TRBJ2-7	TRBV7-9	15
CASKTSGYGTDTQYF	TGTGCCAGTAAGACTAGCGGTTATGGCACAGATACGCAGTATTTT	.	TRBD2	TRBJ2-3	TRBV2	15
CASSLEAPTGRYEQYF	TGCGCCAGCAGCTTGGAAGCCCCAACAGGGCGCTACGAGCAGTACTTC	.	.	TRBJ2-7	TRBV5-1	16
CASSHPTGWELFF	TGTGCCAGCAGCCATCCAACAGGGTGGGAGCTGTTTTTT	.	.	TRBJ2-2	TRBV11-2	13
CASSKGQGAGYEQYF	TGTGCCAGCAGCAAAGGACAGGGGGCCGGCTACGAGCAGTACTTC	.	TRBD1	TRBJ2-7	TRBV5-4	15
CASSLRQGHEAFF	TGTGCCAGCAGTTTACGACAGGGGCATGAAGCTTTCTTT	.	TRBD1	TRBJ1-1	TRBV6-6	13
CASSSIRVGEARAGELFF	TGTGCCAGCAGTTCAATTCGGGTGGGGGAGGCGCGCGCCGGGGAGCTGTTTTTT	.	.	TRBJ2-2	TRBV27	18
CASALGGGGEQYF	TGTGCTAGTGCCCTGGGGGGGGGAGGCGAGCAGTACTTC	.	TRBD2	TRBJ2-7	TRBV12-5	13
CSANRGTTNYGYTF	TGCAGCGCAAACAGGGGGACCACTAACTATGGCTACACCTTC	.	TRBD1	TRBJ1-2	TRBV29-1	14
CASSLTTGYEQYF	TGTGCCAGCAGTTTAACAACAGGCTACGAGCAGTACTTC	.	.	TRBJ2-7	TRBV27	13
CASSYWTGGRYEQYF	TGTGCCAGCAGTTACTGGACAGGGGGCCGTTACGAGCAGTACTTC	.	TRBD1	TRBJ2-7	TRBV28	15
CSVEPPGTGTEQYF	TGCAGCGTTGAACCTCCCGGGACAGGGACCGAGCAGTACTTC	.	TRBD1	TRBJ2-7	TRBV29-1	14
CATTGLYSNQPQHF	TGTGCCACCACGGGACTTTATAGCAATCAGCCCCAGCATTTT	once	.	TRBJ1-5	TRBV10-3	14
CASSVIRENTEAFF	TGTGCCAGCAGCGTAATTCGGGAGAACACTGAAGCTTTCTTT	.	.	TRBJ1-1	TRBV5-4	14
CATSRDGGIYNEQFF	TGTGCCACCAGCAGAGACGGGGGAATCTACAATGAGCAGTTCTTC	.	.	TRBJ2-1	TRBV15	15
CASSPGQSNEQFF	TGTGCTAGCAGCCCGGGACAGTCCAATGAGCAGTTCTTC	.	TRBD1	TRBJ2-1	TRBV7-7	13
CASSPPGTAEAFF	TGTGCCAGCTCACCACCTGGGACAGCTGAAGCTTTCTTT	.	TRBD1	TRBJ1-1	TRBV18	13
CASSYNPQGGGYTF	TGTGCCAGCAGCTATAACCCGCAGGGGGGAGGCTACACCTTC	.	TRBD1	TRBJ1-2	TRBV9	14